This TCR beta chain was captured in a study of blood T cell repertoires in COVID-19. Study-level information: Samples taken during acute and convalescent COVID-19 were collected in the United States, Italy and Spain.

V gave up 7 bases and J gave up 1 base; unmatched junction bases: 2. The length of the CDR3 is 15 residues. Per the germline V gene, CDR1 is LNHDA and CDR2 is SQIVND (reference sequence). Authors' analysis steps: Cell counts per sample came from amplifying reference gene primers. Clones were read by immunoSEQ multiplex PCR, and TCRdb kept only the in-frame ones, dropping some. That table is the source of V, J and clone size, and D and trimming were worked out from the DNA. The profile shows approximately 220,000 clones, roughly 85% of them singletons. This receptor was taken from a woman aged 35 to 49 with active or convalescent COVID-19. The chain is built from TRBV19 and TRBJ1-4; 11 positions agree with TRBD1. The specimen sequenced was peripheral blood. The CDR3 spells CASTGQGGTNEKLFF. CDR3 sequence (DNA): TGTGCCAGTACGGGACAGGGGGGAACTAATGAAAAACTGTTTTTT.